Here is one T cell receptor beta chain with its context. This sample was taken from a study of blood T cells in healthy people across ages. Then a second PCR, running roughly 7 to 11 cycles, was carried out with a sample-barcoded 5' primer and a J-beta primer mix. TCRdb itself ran the 5' RACE reads through MiXCR, one entry per CDR3 protein. The sample holds about 1.4 million distinct CDR3 sequences, 55% to 75% seen once. The CDR3 is 16 amino acids. CDR1 MGHRA and CDR2 YSYEKL come from the germline V gene. V was cut by 5 bases and J by 7 bases, with 20 bases left in between. The chain couples TRBV4-1 to TRBJ1-4; no clear D gene. This TCR derives from a man aged 18 to 30 in good health. Sequencing input: blood. CDR3 loop: CASSYPQQVWGEKLFF. DNA of the CDR3: TGCGCCAGCAGCTACCCTCAACAAGTCTGGGGTGAAAAACTGTTTTTT.